The 27 T cell receptor beta chains reported below all come from one sample, sequenced in a study of blood T cell repertoires in COVID-19. Produced via immunoSEQ multiplex PCR; TCRdb's table is partial and in-frame only. The sample includes over 90,000 clones, 87% of them seen just once. The sequenced sample consisted of peripheral blood. The source is a woman aged 45-65 years with COVID-19, enrolled during active disease.

This clone showed up just once. The chain uses TRBV2 and TRBJ1-1; D not certain. This CDR3 is 12 amino acids long. The V end lost 2 bases, the J end lost 10 bases, and 11 bases lay between the germline ends. Per the germline V gene, CDR1 is SNHLY and CDR2 is FYNNEI. CDR3 loop: CASSESGSRAFF. Here the CDR3 DNA reads TGTGCCAGCAGTGAATCGGGGAGTAGAGCTTTCTTT.

Remarks on this clone: At one boundary the junction diverges from the germline segment, which might be a read error. The CDR3 spells CASSPLRSDTTNYGYTF. The CDR3 nucleotides read TGTGCCAGCTCTCCACTTAGATCGGACACGACTAACTATGGCTACACCTTC. V and J are TRBV18 and TRBJ1-2, with a weak D call TRBD1 (5 bases). This CDR3 region has 17 residues. Germline V CDR1 and CDR2: KGHSH, LQKENI.

J is TRBJ1-2 and V is TRBV3-1 (or the pseudogene TRBV3-2); D may be TRBD1 (5 bases). Per germline, CDR1 LGHDT and CDR2 YNNKEL (reference sequence). The CDR3 has 14 amino acids. V was shortened by 1 base and J by 7 bases, with 13 bases between the two germline ends. The CDR3 bases are TGTGCCAGCAGCCAAGTGGGGCAGGGAGGTGGCTACACCTTC. Its translation: CASSQVGQGGGYTF.

The chain uses TRBV6-2 or TRBV6-3 and TRBJ2-7; 12 bases map to TRBD1. The CDR3 is made up of 15 amino acids. V was pared by 2 bases and J by 5 bases, with 4 bases of the junction left unmatched. The V gene's germline CDR1 is MNHEY and CDR2 SVGEGT. CDR3 in DNA: TGTGCCAGCAGTTACGCGGGACAGGGGGCCGACGAGCAGTACTTC. Encoded protein: CASSYAGQGADEQYF.

The chain recombines TRBV5-4 with TRBJ1-5, with 10 bases aligning to TRBD1. The germline V gene encodes CDR1 SGHNT and CDR2 YYREEE (reference sequence). The CDR3 is 16 amino acids. J was trimmed by 7 bases and V by 0 bases; bases with no gene match: 7. CDR3 nucleotide sequence: TGTGCCAGCAGCTTGGGTGGGACAGGGGTTCCCCAGCCCCAGCATTTT. It encodes CASSLGGTGVPQPQHF.

The V gene is TRBV7-9, the J gene TRBJ2-7; the match to TRBD1 covers 12 bases. The V gene's germline CDR1 is SEHNR and CDR2 FQNEAQ (reference sequence). J was trimmed by 7 bases and V by 0 bases; bases with no gene match: 7. The CDR3 has 16 residues. The CDR3 sequence is CASSLAIGTGGMEQYF. The CDR3 DNA follows: TGTGCCAGCAGCTTAGCGATAGGGACAGGGGGCATGGAGCAGTACTTC.

The V call is TRBV12-3 or TRBV12-4, the J call TRBJ1-6; D gene ambiguous. V lost 2 bases to trimming and J lost 7 bases, with 6 bases between them. The CDR3 totals 13 residues. As DNA, the CDR3 is TGTGCCAGCAGTTTACGCGGGAATTCACCCCTCCACTTT. Residues: CASSLRGNSPLHF.

The chain combines TRBV14 with TRBJ2-7; TRBD2 might be the D (5 bases). V was cut by 2 bases and J by 7 bases, with 24 bases left in between. The CDR3 consists of 17 residues. The V gene's germline CDR1 is SGHDN and CDR2 FVKESK. The CDR3 DNA follows: TGTGCCAGCAGCCAACTAGCCCCGCCGCGTCCCATCCGGGAGCAGTACTTC. Protein product: CASSQLAPPRPIREQYF.

The chain couples TRBV10-3 to TRBJ2-1; 9 nucleotides align to TRBD1. CDR1 ENHRY and CDR2 SYGVKD come from the germline V gene. With V trimmed by 2 bases and J by 2 bases, 4 bases remained unmatched. This CDR3 has 16 residues. The CDR3 DNA is TGTGCCATCAGTGAGAGGGGACAGGGCCCCTACAATGAGCAGTTCTTC. Amino acid sequence: CAISERGQGPYNEQFF.

The chain uses TRBV7-3 and TRBJ1-1; tentative D call: TRBD1 (6 bases). There are 14 residues in the CDR3. Trimming took off 1 base at V and 6 bases at J, with 12 bases between the two ends. CDR1 and CDR2 (germline): SGHTA, FQGTGA. In nucleotides, the CDR3 is TGTGCCAGCAGCTTAAACAGGGTGGGTTCTGAAGCTTTCTTT. Its protein is CASSLNRVGSEAFF. The variable domain in full, completed from reference TRBV7-3 and TRBJ1-1, reads GAGVSQTPSNKVTEKGKYVELRCDPISGHTALYWYRQSLGQGPEFLIYFQGTGAADDSGLPNDRFFAVRPEGSVSTLKIQRTERGDSAVYLCASSLNRVGSEAFFGQGTRLTVV.

The chain combines TRBV3-1 (or the pseudogene TRBV3-2) with TRBJ1-3; D is perhaps TRBD1 (5 bases). CDR3 size: 18 residues. CDR1 is LGHDT and CDR2 is YNNKEL in the germline V gene (reference sequence). V lost 1 base and J lost 1, with 17 bases in between. The CDR3 DNA reads as TGTGCCAGCAGCCAAGGGAATGGGGCAGATTCGTCTGGAAACACCATATATTTT. It yields the protein CASSQGNGADSSGNTIYF.

This chain joins TRBV4-1 and TRBJ2-7; the D gene is possibly TRBD1 (5 bases). The V and J ends lost 5 bases and 4 bases respectively, with 6 bases between them. The CDR3 has 11 residues. Germline lookup yields CDR1 MGHRA and CDR2 YSYEKL. The CDR3 coding sequence is TGCGCCAGCAGCAAGGGGTACGAGCAGTACTTC. Protein product: CASSKGYEQYF.

The chain joins TRBV3-1 (or the pseudogene TRBV3-2) to TRBJ1-1, with D tentatively TRBD1 (6 bases). The CDR3 consists of 19 residues. The germline V gene encodes CDR1 LGHDT and CDR2 YNNKEL (reference sequence). The V end lost 2 bases, the J end lost 7 bases, and 29 bases lay between the germline ends. CDR3 loop: CASSQLSLQGRPICIEAFF. CDR3 coding DNA: TGTGCCAGCAGCCAACTTTCACTACAGGGAAGACCCATTTGCATTGAAGCTTTCTTT.

This chain joins TRBV30 and TRBJ2-7; D is unclear. The length of the CDR3 is 12 residues. Between the trimmed V and J ends, which lost 2 bases and 2 bases, there was a span of 7 bases. Germline-derived CDR1 and CDR2 are GTSNPN and SVGIG (reference sequence). The CDR3 loop reads CAWSPKTYEQYF. The CDR3 DNA reads as TGTGCCTGGAGTCCTAAAACCTACGAGCAGTACTTC. Variable domain in full (rest from reference TRBV30 and TRBJ2-7): SQTIHQWPATLVQPVGSPLSLECTVEGTSNPNLYWYRQAAGRGLQLLFYSVGIGQISSEVPQNLSASRPQDRQFILSSKKLLLSDSGFYLCAWSPKTYEQYFGPGTRLTVT.

The V and J genes are TRBV6-2 or TRBV6-3 and TRBJ1-5; D not resolved. Trimming pared 6 bases from V and 5 bases from J, leaving 14 bases between. The CDR3 consists of 14 residues. Germline CDR1 reads MNHEY; CDR2 reads SVGEGT. CDR3 DNA: TGTGCCAGCAGCCTCCGGGAGCCAGATCAGCCCCAGCATTTT. Protein product: CASSLREPDQPQHF.

The chain carries TRBV11-3 and TRBJ2-3; D might be TRBD1 (6 bases). CDR1 and CDR2 from the germline V gene are SGHNT and YENEEA. Trimming took 5 bases from V and 0 from J, leaving 15 bases between them. This CDR3 region has 16 residues. The CDR3 loop reads CASSPSWGPSTDTQYF. CDR3 nucleotide sequence: TGTGCCAGCAGCCCTAGTTGGGGGCCCAGCACAGATACGCAGTATTTT.

The DNA of the CDR3 is TGTGCCAGCAGCCCCGGTGGGAGCGGGGGCCGGGGGGAGCTGTTTTTT. The encoded protein is CASSPGGSGGRGELFF. The genes are TRBV11-3 and TRBJ2-2; 8 bases align to TRBD2. V lost 5 bases to trimming and J lost 8 bases; unmatched junction nucleotides: 13. Per germline, CDR1 SGHNT and CDR2 YENEEA. This CDR3 is 16 amino acids long. Using reference TRBV11-3 and TRBJ2-2 for the parts outside the CDR3, the full variable domain is EAGVVQSPRYKIIEKKQPVAFWCNPISGHNTLYWYLQNLGQGPELLIRYENEEAVDDSQLPKDRFSAERLKGVDSTLKIQPAELGDSAVYLCASSPGGSGGRGELFFGEGSRLTVL.

The rearrangement uses TRBV4-3 and TRBJ2-3; 10 bases map to TRBD1. J was trimmed by 3 bases and V by 0 bases; bases with no gene match: 6. The V gene's germline CDR1 is LGHNA and CDR2 YSLEER. The CDR3 sequence is 17 residues long. The CDR3 nucleotides are TGCGCCAGCAGCCAAGAGGGGGGACAGGGGAGGACAGATACGCAGTATTTT. It codes for CASSQEGGQGRTDTQYF.

This chain connects TRBV5-6 to TRBJ1-5; D may be TRBD1 (6 bases). CDR1 SGHDT and CDR2 YYEEEE come from the germline V gene. The germline V and J ends were trimmed by 2 bases and 7 bases, with 25 bases remaining between them. This CDR3 is 18 amino acids long. The CDR3 nucleotides are TGTGCCAGCAGCTTTGGGAATCTCCTTTGGACAGCCGGACAGCCCCAGCATTTT. Translating gives CASSFGNLLWTAGQPQHF.

The chain uses TRBV7-2 and TRBJ2-5, with D perhaps TRBD2 (5 bases). V was shortened by 1 base and J by 5 bases, with 14 bases between the two germline ends. This CDR3 has 15 amino acids. Germline V gene data show CDR1 as SGHTA and CDR2 as FQGNSA. CDR3 nucleotide sequence: TGTGCCAGCAGCTTAGACTTACGGGGTTCGGAGACCCAGTACTTC. Translated: CASSLDLRGSETQYF.

This chain connects TRBV18 to TRBJ1-5; 11 bases are shared with TRBD1. The CDR3 extends over 16 amino acids. Trimming cost V 4 bases and J 3 bases; bases outside gene matches: 5. Germline CDR1 and CDR2: KGHSH and LQKENI. CDR3 loop: CASSQGTGGNNQPQHF. The CDR3 DNA reads as TGTGCCAGCTCACAAGGGACAGGGGGGAACAATCAGCCCCAGCATTTT.

The chain employs TRBV5-1 and TRBJ2-7; 12 positions agree with TRBD1. Trimming removed 0 bases from V and 4 bases from J; junction bases left unmatched: 5. In germline, CDR1 is SGHRS, CDR2 YFSETQ. The CDR3 loop spans 16 amino acids. CDR3 amino acids: CASSLAGTGGRYEQYF. The CDR3 DNA is TGCGCCAGCAGCTTGGCTGGGACAGGGGGCAGATACGAGCAGTACTTC. Looking up the rest from reference TRBV5-1 and TRBJ2-7 gives the full variable domain: KAGVTQTPRYLIKTRGQQVTLSCSPISGHRSVSWYQQTPGQGLQFLFEYFSETQRNKGNFPGRFSGRQFSNSRSEMNVSTLELGDSALYLCASSLAGTGGRYEQYFGPGTRLTVT.

This chain uses TRBV4-3 with TRBJ1-6; 7 bases map to TRBD1. The V gene's germline CDR1 is LGHNA and CDR2 YSLEER. The CDR3 is 15 residues long. After removal of 1 base from V and 10 bases from J, the junction contained 7 bases not matched to a gene. CDR3 residues: CASSQVQGFGSPLHF. As DNA, the CDR3 is TGCGCCAGCAGCCAAGTACAGGGGTTTGGGTCACCCCTCCACTTT.

The chain joins TRBV6-2 or TRBV6-3 to TRBJ2-5; D gene uncertain. The length of the CDR3 is 11 residues. The germline CDR1 and CDR2 sequences are MNHEY and SVGEGT. The ends were cut back, 5 bases at V and 3 bases at J, with 4 bases in the middle. CDR3 amino acids: CASSPEETQYF. Here the CDR3 DNA reads TGTGCCAGCAGTCCGGAAGAGACCCAGTACTTC.

V usage is TRBV2 and J usage is TRBJ1-5, with TRBD1 matching 9 bases. This CDR3 region has 14 residues. Trimming at V came to 6 bases and at J to 7 bases, leaving 7 bases not matched to a gene. Germline CDR1 SNHLY, CDR2 FYNNEI. The CDR3 nucleotides read TGTGCCAGCAGCGAACAGGGGGCAGAGCAGCCCCAGCATTTT. Its translation: CASSEQGAEQPQHF.

The CDR3 here is CASSQDFRGVKGTEAFF. The CDR3 coding sequence is TGTGCCAGCAGCCAAGATTTCAGGGGGGTTAAAGGAACTGAAGCTTTCTTT. The gene calls are TRBV4-2 and TRBJ1-1; 7 positions match TRBD1. V shed 0 bases and J 5 bases; nucleotides not matched to a gene: 12. CDR1 LGHNA and CDR2 YNFKEQ come from the germline V gene. This CDR3 is 17 amino acids long.

This chain joins TRBV15 and TRBJ1-1, with 9 positions matching TRBD1. The junction had 12 bases not matched to a gene; V was cut back by 0 bases and J by 10 bases. The CDR3 extends over 16 amino acids. CDR1 and CDR2 (germline): LNHNV, YYDKDF (reference sequence). CDR3 DNA: TGTGCCACCAGCAGAGATCAATTGGGGACAGGGAGTGGAGCTTTCTTT. As protein: CATSRDQLGTGSGAFF.